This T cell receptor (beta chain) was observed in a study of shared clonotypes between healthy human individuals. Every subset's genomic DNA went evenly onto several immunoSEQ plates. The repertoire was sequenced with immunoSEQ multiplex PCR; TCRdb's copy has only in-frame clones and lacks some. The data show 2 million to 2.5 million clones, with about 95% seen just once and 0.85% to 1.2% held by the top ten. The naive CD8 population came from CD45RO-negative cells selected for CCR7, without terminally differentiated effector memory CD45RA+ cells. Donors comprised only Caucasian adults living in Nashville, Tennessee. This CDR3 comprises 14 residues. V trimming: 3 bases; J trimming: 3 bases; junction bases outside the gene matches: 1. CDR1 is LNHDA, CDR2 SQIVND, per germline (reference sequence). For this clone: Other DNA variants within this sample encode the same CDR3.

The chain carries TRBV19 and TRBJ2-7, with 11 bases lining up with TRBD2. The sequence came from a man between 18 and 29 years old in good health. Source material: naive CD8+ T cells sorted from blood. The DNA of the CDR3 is TGTGCCAGTAGTATTCTAGCGGGAGGCTACGAGCAGTACTTC. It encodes CASSILAGGYEQYF.